This T cell receptor (beta chain) was obtained from a study of radiation and T cells in renal cell carcinoma. Study-wide findings and caveats: From baseline, blood top tumor clonotypes peaked at 2 weeks post-radiation.

The CDR3 loop spans 13 amino acids. Trimming stripped 0 bases from V and 3 bases from J, with 7 bases between. Germline V gene data show CDR1 as SGHRS and CDR2 as YFSETQ. Profiling relied on immunoSEQ multiplex PCR, and the TCRdb table lists in-frame clones only, not all of them. Of some 97,000 clones in the sample, 84% are singletons; the top ten hold more than 7%. Points on this clone: Its specificity is unknown. This sample also contains other DNA sequences that code for the same CDR3.

Sample time point: blood 4 weeks post-SBRT, at nephrectomy. Specified treatment: 15 Gy SBRT to primary tumor, nephrectomy 4 weeks later. The genes are TRBV5-1 and TRBJ2-7, with no clear D. The sample here was blood, taken from a patient whose treatment included radiotherapy and nephrectomy. This clonotype was sampled from a man in his sixties with renal cell carcinoma. CDR3 residues: CASSLGVNYEQYF. The CDR3 coding sequence is TGCGCCAGCAGCTTGGGCGTGAACTACGAGCAGTACTTC.